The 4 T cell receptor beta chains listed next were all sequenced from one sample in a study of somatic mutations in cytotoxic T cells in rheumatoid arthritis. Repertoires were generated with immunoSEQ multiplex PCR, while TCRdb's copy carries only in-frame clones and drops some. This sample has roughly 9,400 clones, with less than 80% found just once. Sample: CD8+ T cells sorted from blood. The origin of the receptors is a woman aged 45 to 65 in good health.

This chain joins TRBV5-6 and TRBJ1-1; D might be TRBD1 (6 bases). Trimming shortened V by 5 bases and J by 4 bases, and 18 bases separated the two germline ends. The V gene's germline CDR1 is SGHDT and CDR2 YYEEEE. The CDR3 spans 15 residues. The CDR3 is CASRILRTDGTEAFF. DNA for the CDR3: TGTGCCAGCAGGATCCTCCGGACAGACGGCACTGAAGCTTTCTTT.

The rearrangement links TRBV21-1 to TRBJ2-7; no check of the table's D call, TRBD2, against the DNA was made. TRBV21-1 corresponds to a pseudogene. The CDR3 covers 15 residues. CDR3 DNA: TGTGCCAGCAGCAGCGGGACGTACAACTCCTACGAGCAGTACTTC. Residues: CASSSGTYNSYEQYF.

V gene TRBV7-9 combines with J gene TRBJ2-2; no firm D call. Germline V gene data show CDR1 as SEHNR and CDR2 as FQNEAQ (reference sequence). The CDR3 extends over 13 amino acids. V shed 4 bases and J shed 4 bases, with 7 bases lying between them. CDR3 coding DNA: TGTGCCAGCAGCTCCTACAGCACCGGGGAGCTGTTTTTT. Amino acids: CASSSYSTGELFF.

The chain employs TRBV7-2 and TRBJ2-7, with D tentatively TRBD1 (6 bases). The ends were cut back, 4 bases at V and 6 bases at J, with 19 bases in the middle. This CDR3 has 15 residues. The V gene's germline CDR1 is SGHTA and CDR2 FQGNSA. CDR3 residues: CASSSTTGILSEQYF. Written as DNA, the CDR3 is TGTGCCAGCAGCTCGACGACAGGAATTTTGTCCGAGCAGTACTTC.